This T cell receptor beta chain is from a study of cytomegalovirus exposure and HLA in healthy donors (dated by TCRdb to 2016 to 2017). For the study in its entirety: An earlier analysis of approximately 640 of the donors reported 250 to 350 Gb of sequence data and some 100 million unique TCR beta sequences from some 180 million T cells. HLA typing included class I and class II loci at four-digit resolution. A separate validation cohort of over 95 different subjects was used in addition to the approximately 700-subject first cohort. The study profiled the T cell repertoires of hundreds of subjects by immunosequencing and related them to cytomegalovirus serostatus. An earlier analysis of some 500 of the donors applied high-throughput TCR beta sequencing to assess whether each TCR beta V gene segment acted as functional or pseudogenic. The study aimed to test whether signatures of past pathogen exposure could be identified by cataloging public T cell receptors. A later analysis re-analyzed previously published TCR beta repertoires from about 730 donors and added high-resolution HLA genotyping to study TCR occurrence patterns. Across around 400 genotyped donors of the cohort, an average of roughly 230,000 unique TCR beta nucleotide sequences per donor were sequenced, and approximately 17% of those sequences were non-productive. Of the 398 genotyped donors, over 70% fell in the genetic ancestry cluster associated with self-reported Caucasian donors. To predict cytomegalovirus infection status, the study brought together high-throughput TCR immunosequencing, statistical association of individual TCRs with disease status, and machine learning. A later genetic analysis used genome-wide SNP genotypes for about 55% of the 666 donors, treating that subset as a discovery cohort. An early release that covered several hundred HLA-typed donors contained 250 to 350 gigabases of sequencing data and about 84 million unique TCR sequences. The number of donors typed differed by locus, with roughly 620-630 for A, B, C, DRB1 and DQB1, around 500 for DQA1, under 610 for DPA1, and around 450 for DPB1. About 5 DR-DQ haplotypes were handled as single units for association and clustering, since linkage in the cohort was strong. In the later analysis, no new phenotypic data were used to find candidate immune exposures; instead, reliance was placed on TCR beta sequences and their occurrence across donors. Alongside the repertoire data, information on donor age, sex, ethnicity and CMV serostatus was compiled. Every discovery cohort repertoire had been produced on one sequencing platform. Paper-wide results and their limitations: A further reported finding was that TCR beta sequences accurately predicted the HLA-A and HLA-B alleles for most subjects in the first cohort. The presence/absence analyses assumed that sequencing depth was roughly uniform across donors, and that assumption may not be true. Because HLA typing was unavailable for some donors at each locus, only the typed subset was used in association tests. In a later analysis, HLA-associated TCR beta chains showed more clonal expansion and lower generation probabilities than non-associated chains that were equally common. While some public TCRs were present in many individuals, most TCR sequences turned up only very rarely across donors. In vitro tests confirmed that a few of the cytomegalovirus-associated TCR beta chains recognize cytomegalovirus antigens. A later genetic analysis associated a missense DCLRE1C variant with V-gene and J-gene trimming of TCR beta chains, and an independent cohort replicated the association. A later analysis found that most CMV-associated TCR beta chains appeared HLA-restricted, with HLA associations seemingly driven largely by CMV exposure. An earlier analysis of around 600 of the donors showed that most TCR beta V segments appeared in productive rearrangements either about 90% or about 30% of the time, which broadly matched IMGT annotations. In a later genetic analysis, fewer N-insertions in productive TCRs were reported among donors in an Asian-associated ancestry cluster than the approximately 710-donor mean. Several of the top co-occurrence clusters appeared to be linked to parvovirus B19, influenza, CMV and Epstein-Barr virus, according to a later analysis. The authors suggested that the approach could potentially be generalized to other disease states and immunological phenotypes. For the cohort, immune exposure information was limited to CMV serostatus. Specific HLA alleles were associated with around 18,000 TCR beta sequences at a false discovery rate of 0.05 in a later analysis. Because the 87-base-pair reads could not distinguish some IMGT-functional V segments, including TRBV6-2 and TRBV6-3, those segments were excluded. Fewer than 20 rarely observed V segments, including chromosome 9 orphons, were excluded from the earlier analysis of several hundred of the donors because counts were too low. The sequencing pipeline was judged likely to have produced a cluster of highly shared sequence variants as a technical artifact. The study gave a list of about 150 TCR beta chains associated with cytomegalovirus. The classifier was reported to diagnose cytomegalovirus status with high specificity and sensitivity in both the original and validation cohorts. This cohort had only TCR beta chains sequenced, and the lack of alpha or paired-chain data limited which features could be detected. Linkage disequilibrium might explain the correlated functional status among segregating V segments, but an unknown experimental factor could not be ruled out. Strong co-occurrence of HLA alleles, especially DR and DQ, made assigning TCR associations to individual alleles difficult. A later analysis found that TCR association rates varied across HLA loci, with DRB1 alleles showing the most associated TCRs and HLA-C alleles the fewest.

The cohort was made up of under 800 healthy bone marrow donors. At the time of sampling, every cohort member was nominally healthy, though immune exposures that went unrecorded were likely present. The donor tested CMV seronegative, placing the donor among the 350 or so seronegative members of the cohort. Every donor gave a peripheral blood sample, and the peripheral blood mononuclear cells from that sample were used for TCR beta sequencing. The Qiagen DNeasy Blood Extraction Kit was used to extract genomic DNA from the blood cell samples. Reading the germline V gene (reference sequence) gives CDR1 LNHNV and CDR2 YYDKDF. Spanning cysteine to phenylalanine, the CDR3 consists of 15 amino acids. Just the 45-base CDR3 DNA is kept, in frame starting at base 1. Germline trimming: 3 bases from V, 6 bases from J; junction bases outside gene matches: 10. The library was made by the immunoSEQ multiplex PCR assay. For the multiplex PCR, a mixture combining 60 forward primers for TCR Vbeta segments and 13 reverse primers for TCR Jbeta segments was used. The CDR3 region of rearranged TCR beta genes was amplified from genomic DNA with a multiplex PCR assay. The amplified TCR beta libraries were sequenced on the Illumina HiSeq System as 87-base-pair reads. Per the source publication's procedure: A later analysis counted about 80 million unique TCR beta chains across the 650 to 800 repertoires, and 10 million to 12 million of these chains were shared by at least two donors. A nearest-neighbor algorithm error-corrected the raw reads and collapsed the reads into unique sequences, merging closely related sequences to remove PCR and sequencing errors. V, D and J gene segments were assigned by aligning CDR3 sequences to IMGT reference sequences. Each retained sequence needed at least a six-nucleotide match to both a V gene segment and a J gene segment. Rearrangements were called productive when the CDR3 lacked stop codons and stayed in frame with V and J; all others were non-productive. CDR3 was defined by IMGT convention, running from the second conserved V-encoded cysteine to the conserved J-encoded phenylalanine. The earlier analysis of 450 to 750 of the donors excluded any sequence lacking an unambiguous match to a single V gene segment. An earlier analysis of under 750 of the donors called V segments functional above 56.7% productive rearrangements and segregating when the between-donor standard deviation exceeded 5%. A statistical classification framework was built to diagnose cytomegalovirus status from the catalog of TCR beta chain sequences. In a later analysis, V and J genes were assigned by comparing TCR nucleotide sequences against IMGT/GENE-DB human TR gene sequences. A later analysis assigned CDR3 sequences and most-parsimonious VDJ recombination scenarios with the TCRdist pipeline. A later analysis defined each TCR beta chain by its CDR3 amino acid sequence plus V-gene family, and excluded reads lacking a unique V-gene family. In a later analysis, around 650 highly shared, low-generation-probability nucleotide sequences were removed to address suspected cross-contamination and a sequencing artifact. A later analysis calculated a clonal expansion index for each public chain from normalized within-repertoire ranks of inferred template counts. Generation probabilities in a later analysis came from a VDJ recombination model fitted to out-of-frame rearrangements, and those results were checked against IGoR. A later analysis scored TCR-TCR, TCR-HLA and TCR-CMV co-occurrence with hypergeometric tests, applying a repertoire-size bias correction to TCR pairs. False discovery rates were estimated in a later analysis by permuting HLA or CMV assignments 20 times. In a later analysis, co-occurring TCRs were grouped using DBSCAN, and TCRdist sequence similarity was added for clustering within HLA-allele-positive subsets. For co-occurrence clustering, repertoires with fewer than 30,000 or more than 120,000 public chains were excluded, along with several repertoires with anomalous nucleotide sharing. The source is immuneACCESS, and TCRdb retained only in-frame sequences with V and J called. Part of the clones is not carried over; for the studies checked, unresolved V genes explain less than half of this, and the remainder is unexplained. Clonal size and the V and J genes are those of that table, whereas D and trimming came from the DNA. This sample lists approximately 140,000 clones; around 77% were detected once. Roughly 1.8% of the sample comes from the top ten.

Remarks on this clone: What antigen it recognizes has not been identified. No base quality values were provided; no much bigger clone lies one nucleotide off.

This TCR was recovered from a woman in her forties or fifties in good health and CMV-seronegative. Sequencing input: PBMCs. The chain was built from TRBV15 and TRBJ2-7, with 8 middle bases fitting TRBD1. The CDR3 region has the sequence CATSRETLGQGEQYF. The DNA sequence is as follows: TGTGCCACCAGCAGGGAAACCTTAGGACAGGGCGAGCAGTACTTC.